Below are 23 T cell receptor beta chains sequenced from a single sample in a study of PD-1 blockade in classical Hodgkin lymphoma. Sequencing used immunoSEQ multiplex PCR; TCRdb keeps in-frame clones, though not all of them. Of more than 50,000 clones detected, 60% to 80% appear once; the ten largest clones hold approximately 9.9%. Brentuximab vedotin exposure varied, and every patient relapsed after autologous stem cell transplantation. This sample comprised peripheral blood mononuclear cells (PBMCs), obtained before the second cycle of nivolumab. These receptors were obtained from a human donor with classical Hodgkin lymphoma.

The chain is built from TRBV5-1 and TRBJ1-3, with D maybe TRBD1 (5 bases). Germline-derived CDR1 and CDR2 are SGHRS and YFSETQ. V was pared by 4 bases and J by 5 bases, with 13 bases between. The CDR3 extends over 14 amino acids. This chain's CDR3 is CASSLLGERNTIYF. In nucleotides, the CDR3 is TGCGCCAGCAGCCTATTGGGGGAAAGAAACACCATATATTTT. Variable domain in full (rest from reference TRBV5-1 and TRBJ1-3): KAGVTQTPRYLIKTRGQQVTLSCSPISGHRSVSWYQQTPGQGLQFLFEYFSETQRNKGNFPGRFSGRQFSNSRSEMNVSTLELGDSALYLCASSLLGERNTIYFGEGSWLTVV.

CDR3 sequence (DNA): TGTGCCAGCAGGGCCCAAGCGGGAAGCTCCTACGAGCAGTACTTC. It codes for CASRAQAGSSYEQYF. The chain has TRBV7-8 and TRBJ2-7, with 7 bases that match TRBD2. V was pared by 6 bases and J by 0 bases, with 8 bases of the junction left unmatched. Germline CDR1 SGHVS, CDR2 FQNEAQ. The CDR3 has 15 residues.

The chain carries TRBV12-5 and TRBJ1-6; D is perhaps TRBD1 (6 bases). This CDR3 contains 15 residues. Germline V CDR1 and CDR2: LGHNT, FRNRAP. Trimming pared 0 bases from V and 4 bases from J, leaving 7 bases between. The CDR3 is CASGLVGGYNSPLHF. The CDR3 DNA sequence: TGTGCTAGTGGTTTGGTAGGGGGGTATAATTCACCCCTCCACTTT.

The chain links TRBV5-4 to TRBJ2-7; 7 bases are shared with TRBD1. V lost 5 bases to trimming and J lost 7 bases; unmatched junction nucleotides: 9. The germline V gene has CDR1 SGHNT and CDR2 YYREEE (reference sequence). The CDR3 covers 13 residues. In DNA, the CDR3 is TGTGCCAGCAGTTCTGACAGGGTAGGGGAGCAGTACTTC. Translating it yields CASSSDRVGEQYF.

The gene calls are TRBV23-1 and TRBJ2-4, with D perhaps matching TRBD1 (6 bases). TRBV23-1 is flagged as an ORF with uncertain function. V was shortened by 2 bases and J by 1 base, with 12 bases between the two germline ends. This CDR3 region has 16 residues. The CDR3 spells CASSQGTRGAKNIQYF. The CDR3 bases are TGCGCCAGCAGTCAAGGGACAAGGGGGGCCAAAAACATTCAGTACTTC.

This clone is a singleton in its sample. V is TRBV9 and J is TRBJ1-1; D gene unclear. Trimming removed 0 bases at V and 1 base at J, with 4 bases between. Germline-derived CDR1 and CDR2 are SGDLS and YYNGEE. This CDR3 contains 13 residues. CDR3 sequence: CASSVEGNTEAFF. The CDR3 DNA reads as TGTGCCAGCAGCGTAGAAGGGAACACTGAAGCTTTCTTT.

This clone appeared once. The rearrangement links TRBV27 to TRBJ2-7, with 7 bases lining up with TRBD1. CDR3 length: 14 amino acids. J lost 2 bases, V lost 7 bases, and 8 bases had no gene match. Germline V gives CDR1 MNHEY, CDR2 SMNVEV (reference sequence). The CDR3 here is CASNPGQTPYEQYF. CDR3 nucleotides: TGTGCCAGCAATCCGGGACAGACACCCTACGAGCAGTACTTC.

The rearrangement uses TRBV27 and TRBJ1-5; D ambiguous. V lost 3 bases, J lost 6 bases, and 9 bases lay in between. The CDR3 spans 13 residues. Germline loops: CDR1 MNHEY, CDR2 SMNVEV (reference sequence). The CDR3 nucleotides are TGTGCCAGCAGTTTGGAGAGGAGTCAGCCCCAGCATTTT. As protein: CASSLERSQPQHF.

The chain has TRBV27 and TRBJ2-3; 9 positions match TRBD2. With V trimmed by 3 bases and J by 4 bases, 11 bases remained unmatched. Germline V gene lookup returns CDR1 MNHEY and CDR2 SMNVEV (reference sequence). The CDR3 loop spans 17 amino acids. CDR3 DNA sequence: TGTGCCAGCAGTTTCGGGGCTAGCGGGGCCGTGGCAGATACGCAGTATTTT. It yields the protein CASSFGASGAVADTQYF.

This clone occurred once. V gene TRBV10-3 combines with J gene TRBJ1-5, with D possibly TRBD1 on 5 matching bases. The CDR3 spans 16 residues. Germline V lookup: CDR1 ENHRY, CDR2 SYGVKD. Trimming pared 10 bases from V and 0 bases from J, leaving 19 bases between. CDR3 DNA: TGTGCCACCAGGGAGGGGCCACAACATAGCAATCAGCCCCAGCATTTT. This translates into CATREGPQHSNQPQHF.

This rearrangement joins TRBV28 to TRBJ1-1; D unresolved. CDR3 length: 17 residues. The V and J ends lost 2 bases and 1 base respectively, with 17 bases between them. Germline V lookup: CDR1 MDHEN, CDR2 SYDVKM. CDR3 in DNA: TGTGCCAGCAGTTTAGCAATAGAGAGCATACCGAACACTGAAGCTTTCTTT. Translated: CASSLAIESIPNTEAFF. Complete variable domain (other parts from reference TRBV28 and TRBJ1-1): DVKVTQSSRYLVKRTGEKVFLECVQDMDHENMFWYRQDPGLGLRLIYFSYDVKMKEKGDIPEGYSVSREKKERFSLILESASTNQTSMYLCASSLAIESIPNTEAFFGQGTRLTVV.

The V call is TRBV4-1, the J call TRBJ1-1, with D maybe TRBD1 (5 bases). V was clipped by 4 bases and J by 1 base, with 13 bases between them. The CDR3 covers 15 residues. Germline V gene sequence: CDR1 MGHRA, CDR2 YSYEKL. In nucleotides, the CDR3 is TGCGCCAGCAGCCTTCGGGGACCGTCGAACACTGAAGCTTTCTTT. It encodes CASSLRGPSNTEAFF.

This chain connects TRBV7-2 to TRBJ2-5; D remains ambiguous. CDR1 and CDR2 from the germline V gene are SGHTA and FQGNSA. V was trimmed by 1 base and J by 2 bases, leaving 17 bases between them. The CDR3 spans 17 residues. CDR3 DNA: TGTGCCAGCAGCTTAGACGGCGGCTCCGCAATTCAAGAGACCCAGTACTTC. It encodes CASSLDGGSAIQETQYF.

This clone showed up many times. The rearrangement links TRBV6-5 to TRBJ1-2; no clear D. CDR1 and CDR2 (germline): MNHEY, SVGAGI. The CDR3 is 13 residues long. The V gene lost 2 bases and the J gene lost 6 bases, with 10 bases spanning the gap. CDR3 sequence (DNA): TGTGCCAGCAGTTACGGGGTAGGGAATGGCTACACCTTC. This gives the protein CASSYGVGNGYTF.

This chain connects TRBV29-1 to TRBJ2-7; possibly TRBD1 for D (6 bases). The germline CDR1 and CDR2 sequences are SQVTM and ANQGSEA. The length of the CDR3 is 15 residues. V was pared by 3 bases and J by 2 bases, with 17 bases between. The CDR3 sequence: CSVEDDSGAPYEQYF. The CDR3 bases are TGCAGCGTTGAGGACGATTCAGGGGCCCCCTACGAGCAGTACTTC.

This CDR3 is CASSLATGASSGANVLTF. Written as DNA, the CDR3 is TGTGCCAGCAGCTTAGCTACAGGGGCGAGCTCTGGGGCCAACGTCCTGACTTTC. This rearrangement joins TRBV7-6 to TRBJ2-6, with 7 bases lining up with TRBD1. V lost 0 bases, J lost 0 bases, and 5 bases stayed unmatched. This CDR3 contains 18 residues. Germline V gene lookup returns CDR1 SGHVS and CDR2 FNYEAQ.

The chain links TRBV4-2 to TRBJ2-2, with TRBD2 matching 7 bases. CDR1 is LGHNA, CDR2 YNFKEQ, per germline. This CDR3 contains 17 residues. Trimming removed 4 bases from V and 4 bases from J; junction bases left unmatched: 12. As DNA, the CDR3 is TGTGCCAGCAGCCTCGACCACACGGGAGGCGGCACCGGGGAGCTGTTTTTT. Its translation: CASSLDHTGGGTGELFF.

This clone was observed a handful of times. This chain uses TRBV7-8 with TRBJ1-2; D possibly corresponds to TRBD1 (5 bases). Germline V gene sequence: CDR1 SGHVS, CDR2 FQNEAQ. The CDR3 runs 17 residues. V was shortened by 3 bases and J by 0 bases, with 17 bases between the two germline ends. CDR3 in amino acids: CASSLGGAVGANYGYTF. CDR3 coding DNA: TGTGCCAGCAGCTTGGGCGGGGCTGTTGGAGCTAACTATGGCTACACCTTC.

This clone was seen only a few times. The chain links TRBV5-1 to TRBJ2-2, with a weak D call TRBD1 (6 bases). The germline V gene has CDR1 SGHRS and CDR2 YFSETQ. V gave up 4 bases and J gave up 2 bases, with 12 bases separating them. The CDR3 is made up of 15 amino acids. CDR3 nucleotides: TGCGCCAGCAGCCTCCGGACAGCAAACACCGGGGAGCTGTTTTTT. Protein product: CASSLRTANTGELFF.

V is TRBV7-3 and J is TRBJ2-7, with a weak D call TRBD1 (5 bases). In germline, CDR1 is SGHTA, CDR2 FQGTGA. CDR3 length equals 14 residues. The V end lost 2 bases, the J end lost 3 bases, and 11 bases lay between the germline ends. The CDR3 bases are TGTGCCAGCAGCTTAGGGGCCGAGGACTACGAGCAGTACTTC. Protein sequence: CASSLGAEDYEQYF.

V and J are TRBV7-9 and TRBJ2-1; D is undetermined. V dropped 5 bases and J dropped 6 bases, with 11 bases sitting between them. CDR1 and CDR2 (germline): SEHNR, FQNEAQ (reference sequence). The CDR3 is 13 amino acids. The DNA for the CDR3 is TGTGCCAGCAGCCCCGAAGGTCGCAATGAGCAGTTCTTC. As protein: CASSPEGRNEQFF.

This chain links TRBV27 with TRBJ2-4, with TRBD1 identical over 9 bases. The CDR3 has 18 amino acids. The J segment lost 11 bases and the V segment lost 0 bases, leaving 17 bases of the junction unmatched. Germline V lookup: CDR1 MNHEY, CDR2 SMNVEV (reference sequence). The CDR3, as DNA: TGTGCCAGCAGTTTATCGGCTACAGGGGGCGCCCCCCGCCGCGTTCAGTACTTC. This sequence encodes CASSLSATGGAPRRVQYF.

This CDR3 is CASNLGRLNSPLHF. The CDR3 coding sequence is TGTGCCAGCAATTTAGGACGGCTTAATTCACCCCTCCACTTT. The V and J genes are TRBV2 and TRBJ1-6; no firm D call. This CDR3 has 14 amino acids. Germline lookup yields CDR1 SNHLY and CDR2 FYNNEI. V lost 7 bases and J 6 bases, leaving 13 bases between the germline ends.